This paragraph covers one T cell receptor beta chain sequence. Antigen unknown. The CDR3 loop spans 13 amino acids. Trimming pared 3 bases from V and 4 bases from J, leaving 9 bases between. CDR1 and CDR2 from the germline V gene are SGHTA and FQGNSA. These data come from a study of T cells after yellow fever vaccination. In the study overall: With SMART-Seq v4 Ultra Low Input, the fractions containing low cell numbers were prepared. Study-level findings and limits: The secondary response showed a weaker magnitude and a faster peak, day 5 versus 15.

Each CDR3 protein is one row after TCRdb ran MiXCR on the 5' RACE reads. Here the sample spans 300,000 or so distinct CDR3 sequences, roughly 13% being singletons. This receptor was obtained from a man under 40 who received the YFV17D yellow fever vaccine. The chain recombines TRBV7-2 with TRBJ2-5; D is perhaps TRBD1 or TRBD2 (5 bases each). Specimen: CD4+ T cells sorted from PBMCs, collected 45 days after the yellow fever booster vaccination. The DNA for the CDR3 is TGTGCCAGCAGCTTGGACGGGGCAGAGACCCAGTACTTC. Translation gives CASSLDGAETQYF. Full variable domain (missing parts from reference TRBV7-2 and TRBJ2-5): GAGVSQSPSNKVTEKGKDVELRCDPISGHTALYWYRQSLGQGLEFLIYFQGNSAPDKSGLPSDRFSAERTGGSVSTLTIQRTQQEDSAVYLCASSLDGAETQYFGPGTRLLVL.